A single sample gave rise to the 10 T cell receptor beta chains below, sequenced in a study of CD8+CD57+ T cells in acquired aplastic anemia. Patients who underwent sequencing had shown CD8+CD57+ cell expansion by flow cytometry. Genomic DNA, serving as template, underwent TCR beta VDJ and CDR3 profiling. TCRdb re-derived calls from the reads in MiXCR, one entry per CDR3 protein. The sample lists 310,000 or so distinct CDR3 sequences; 45% to 65% were seen once. The sample comprised sorted CD4+, CD8+, or CD8+CD57+ T cells (not recorded which) from PBMCs. These receptor sequences come from a human donor with aplastic anemia.

CDR3 loop: CASSRQGTVQPQHF. The CDR3 DNA is TGTGCCAGTAGTCGACAGGGTACTGTTCAGCCCCAGCATTTT. The chain couples TRBV19 to TRBJ1-5; TRBD1 aligns across 7 bases. Germline CDR1 and CDR2: LNHDA and SQIVND (reference sequence). The CDR3 spans 14 residues. Trimming at V came to 5 bases and at J to 6 bases, leaving 7 bases not matched to a gene.

This clonotype occurred many times. The genes are TRBV6-4 and TRBJ2-3; 7 bases are shared with TRBD2. The CDR3 spans 14 residues. CDR1 MRHNA and CDR2 SNTAGT come from the germline V gene. Germline trimming cut 5 bases from V and 4 bases from J; bases unmatched to any gene: 6. CDR3: CASSSDGGSDTQYF. The CDR3, as DNA: TGTGCCAGCAGTAGTGACGGGGGGTCAGATACGCAGTATTTT.

Details on this clonotype: Because the CDR3 is missing its conserved closing phenylalanine or tryptophan, this is likely a read error. Because the CDR3's place on the DNA is in doubt, the DNA is left out and the CDR3 is given as listed by TCRdb. The chain has TRBV12-3 or TRBV12-4 and TRBJ1-4. The CDR3 comprises 8 residues, both ends counted. The CDR3: CASSLTAY.

This clonotype has a single count. The chain recombines TRBV7-3 with TRBJ2-5, with 7 bases fitting TRBD2. Germline V gene sequence: CDR1 SGHTA, CDR2 FQGTGA. Unmatched junction bases numbered 14, after V lost 5 bases and J lost 5 bases. The CDR3 totals 16 residues. In DNA, the CDR3 is TGTGCCAGCAGCCCAGGAGGGACTATAGAGGTGGAGACCCAGTACTTC. Translating gives CASSPGGTIEVETQYF. Drawing the rest from reference TRBV7-3 and TRBJ2-5, the complete variable domain is GAGVSQTPSNKVTEKGKYVELRCDPISGHTALYWYRQSLGQGPEFLIYFQGTGAADDSGLPNDRFFAVRPEGSVSTLKIQRTERGDSAVYLCASSPGGTIEVETQYFGPGTRLLVL.

Many counts were recorded for this clonotype. V and J are TRBV10-3 and TRBJ1-2, with TRBD1 as a possible D gene (5 bases). V was shortened by 9 bases and J by 0 bases, with 11 bases between the two germline ends. This CDR3 comprises 13 residues. Germline assignment: CDR1 ENHRY and CDR2 SYGVKD. CDR3 in DNA: TGTGCCATGGGGGGTACGGCTAACTATGGCTACACCTTC. This sequence encodes CAMGGTANYGYTF.

The table lists this clonotype with many counts. This chain's CDR3 is CASRAAAQETQYF. CDR3 coding DNA: TGCGCCAGCAGAGCGGCAGCGCAAGAGACCCAGTACTTC. The chain combines TRBV5-1 with TRBJ2-5; D may be TRBD2 (5 bases). CDR3 size: 13 residues. Germline-derived CDR1 and CDR2 are SGHRS and YFSETQ. The V end lost 5 bases, the J end lost 2 bases, and 10 bases lay between the germline ends. Together with reference TRBV5-1 and TRBJ2-5, the CDR3 gives the full variable domain: KAGVTQTPRYLIKTRGQQVTLSCSPISGHRSVSWYQQTPGQGLQFLFEYFSETQRNKGNFPGRFSGRQFSNSRSEMNVSTLELGDSALYLCASRAAAQETQYFGPGTRLLVL.

The chain couples TRBV20-1 to TRBJ2-1; D uncertain. The germline V gene encodes CDR1 DFQATT and CDR2 SNEGSKA (reference sequence). V was cut by 5 bases and J by 12 bases, with 14 bases left in between. This CDR3 is 11 amino acids long. The CDR3 loop is CSARVGPGQFF. The CDR3, as DNA: TGCAGTGCTCGTGTAGGGCCTGGGCAGTTCTTC.

This chain connects TRBV3-1 to TRBJ1-3, with D possibly matching TRBD1 (5 bases). With 1 base removed from V and 0 bases from J, the gap between germline ends came to 13 bases. CDR1 LGHDT and CDR2 YNNKEL come from the germline V gene (reference sequence). CDR3 length: 17 residues. Here the CDR3 DNA reads TGTGCCAGCAGCCAAGGGGGACCCACCCGCTCTGGAAACACCATATATTTT. Translated: CASSQGGPTRSGNTIYF.

The V gene is TRBV15, the J gene TRBJ2-5, with TRBD2 identical over 7 bases. This CDR3 spans 17 amino acids. The germline gives CDR1 LNHNV, CDR2 YYDKDF (reference sequence). The trim removed 1 base at V and 5 bases at J, leaving 13 bases unmatched. CDR3 coding DNA: TGTGCCACCAGCAGAGTGGCGGGGGTTGGTATAGGGGAGACCCAGTACTTC. Its protein is CATSRVAGVGIGETQYF.

This rearrangement joins TRBV20-1 to TRBJ1-1; perhaps TRBD1 as D (6 bases). The germline V gene has CDR1 DFQATT and CDR2 SNEGSKA (reference sequence). Trimming shortened V by 5 bases and J by 4 bases, and 17 bases separated the two germline ends. This CDR3 has 14 residues. The CDR3 here is CSARLGGAGTEAFF. The CDR3, as DNA: TGCAGTGCTCGTCTAGGGGGGGCAGGCACTGAAGCTTTCTTT.